These T cell receptor beta chains were read from a single sample in a study of cytomegalovirus exposure and HLA in healthy donors. Produced via immunoSEQ multiplex PCR; TCRdb's table is partial and in-frame only. The sample holds a few hundred thousand clones; about nine tenths are singletons and the top ten take about 1.8%. The sequenced sample was PBMCs. The receptors derive from a girl aged 2-9 years in good health and CMV-seronegative. The CDR3 runs from the conserved cysteine through the conserved F or W. Each record gives: D gene, clone size, V gene, J gene, CDR3 protein, CDR3 DNA. The D gene is left open where the match is weak. Some rows have no size entry. The others give once, few or many, or a class for an expanded clone.

.,.,TRBV5-6,TRBJ2-7,CASSFLSDSSYEQYF,TGTGCCAGCAGCTTCCTGTCGGACAGTTCCTACGAGCAGTACTTC
.,.,TRBV19,TRBJ1-4,CASSIILNEKLFF,TGTGCCAGTAGTATCATACTAAATGAAAAACTGTTTTTT
TRBD1,.,TRBV28,TRBJ1-5,CASRLDRGRNQPQHF,TGTGCCAGCAGGCTGGACAGGGGACGCAATCAGCCCCAGCATTTT
.,.,TRBV13,TRBJ2-7,CASSLGPEPTRNYEQYF,TGTGCCAGCAGCTTAGGCCCAGAACCAACACGTAACTACGAGCAGTACTTC
TRBD1,.,TRBV27,TRBJ1-2,CASSLQGDYGYTF,TGTGCCAGCAGTTTACAGGGGGACTATGGCTACACCTTC
TRBD2,.,TRBV9,TRBJ2-7,CASSPHLSGGDSYEQYF,TGTGCCAGCAGCCCACACCTTAGCGGGGGGGACTCCTACGAGCAGTACTTC
.,.,TRBV7-9,TRBJ1-1,CASSTQGWTEAFF,TGTGCCAGCAGCACTCAGGGTTGGACTGAAGCTTTCTTT
.,once,TRBV9,TRBJ1-3,CASGGGNTIYF,TGTGCCTCTGGGGGGGGAAACACCATATATTTT
.,once,TRBV5-1,TRBJ2-7,CASSLAGVGEQYF,TGCGCCAGCAGCTTGGCCGGGGTGGGGGAGCAGTACTTC
.,once,TRBV15,TRBJ2-1,CATSSVPGDNEQFF,TGTGCCACCAGCAGTGTCCCGGGGGACAATGAGCAGTTCTTC
.,.,TRBV7-6,TRBJ2-1,CASSLTWNEQFF,TGTGCCAGCAGCTTAACATGGAATGAGCAGTTCTTC
TRBD1,once,TRBV10-3,TRBJ1-2,CAISELTGKNYGYTF,TGTGCCATCAGCGAACTGACAGGGAAAAACTATGGCTACACCTTC
.,.,TRBV19,TRBJ2-3,CASSVGGAADTQYF,TGTGCCAGTAGTGTCGGGGGAGCGGCAGATACGCAGTATTTT
TRBD2,.,TRBV6-1,TRBJ2-3,CASRTTSTLTDTQYF,TGTGCCAGCAGAACGACTAGCACCCTCACAGATACGCAGTATTTT
TRBD1,.,TRBV11-2,TRBJ1-1,CASSLLGGQGGARNTEAFF,TGTGCCAGCAGCCTACTCGGGGGACAGGGAGGAGCAAGAAACACTGAAGCTTTCTTT
.,.,TRBV14,TRBJ2-7,CASKLTGVSYEQYF,TGTGCCAGCAAATTAACAGGTGTCTCCTACGAGCAGTACTTC
TRBD1,.,TRBV19,TRBJ1-1,CAGSTGLNTEAFF,TGTGCCGGCTCGACAGGGTTGAACACTGAAGCTTTCTTT
TRBD1,once,TRBV28,TRBJ1-5,CASSFQGQGGNQPQHF,TGTGCCAGCAGTTTTCAGGGACAGGGGGGCAATCAGCCCCAGCATTTT
.,.,TRBV5-1,TRBJ2-7,CASSLGRGTSSYEQYF,TGCGCCAGCAGCTTGGGCAGGGGCACCAGCTCCTACGAGCAGTACTTC
TRBD2,.,TRBV9,TRBJ2-1,CASSVGSGVYGVEQFF,TGTGCCAGCAGCGTAGGCAGCGGGGTCTACGGGGTTGAGCAGTTCTTC
TRBD1,.,TRBV6-6,TRBJ2-5,CASSPGQGRETQYF,TGTGCCAGCAGCCCCGGACAGGGACGAGAGACCCAGTACTTC
.,.,TRBV10-3,TRBJ2-1,CAISETSYNEQFF,TGTGCCATCAGTGAAACAAGCTACAATGAGCAGTTCTTC
TRBD1,.,TRBV27,TRBJ2-3,CASSLSQGQGATDTQYF,TGTGCCAGCAGTTTATCCCAGGGACAGGGAGCCACAGATACGCAGTATTTT
.,.,TRBV21-1,TRBJ2-7,CARRQVIGYEQYF,TGTGCCAGACGACAAGTAATAGGCTACGAGCAGTACTTC
TRBD1,.,TRBV7-8,TRBJ1-1,CASSLAPKGAWNTEAFF,TGTGCCAGCAGCTTAGCCCCGAAGGGGGCCTGGAACACTGAAGCTTTCTTT
.,.,TRBV7-9,TRBJ1-2,CASSRPGDYGYTF,TGTGCCAGCAGCCGCCCCGGGGACTATGGCTACACCTTC
.,.,TRBV28,TRBJ1-5,CASSDGGKLSNQPQHF,TGTGCCAGCAGTGATGGTGGTAAGCTTAGCAATCAGCCCCAGCATTTT
.,.,TRBV7-6,TRBJ1-1,CASSWGGSAPGVTEAFF,TGTGCCAGCAGCTGGGGGGGCTCGGCTCCTGGCGTCACTGAAGCTTTCTTT
TRBD2,.,TRBV7-9,TRBJ2-7,CASRGPTLGLAGSGQYF,TGTGCCAGCCGGGGACCAACCCTCGGACTAGCGGGAAGCGGGCAGTACTTC
.,.,TRBV28,TRBJ2-7,CASNPHRENYEQYF,TGTGCCAGCAACCCCCACAGGGAGAACTACGAGCAGTACTTC
.,.,TRBV18,TRBJ2-7,CASSPPRSAYEQYF,TGTGCCAGCTCACCGCCAAGGAGCGCCTACGAGCAGTACTTC
TRBD1,.,TRBV19,TRBJ1-2,CASSVWGQINYGYTF,TGTGCCAGTAGTGTTTGGGGACAGATAAACTATGGCTACACCTTC
.,.,TRBV5-1,TRBJ2-7,CASSLIEPYEQYF,TGCGCCAGCAGCTTGATTGAGCCCTACGAGCAGTACTTC
TRBD2,.,TRBV25-1,TRBJ2-5,CASSDPSGGALETQYF,TGTGCCAGCAGTGACCCTAGCGGGGGGGCCTTAGAGACCCAGTACTTC
TRBD1,.,TRBV5-1,TRBJ2-1,CASSSVGQKIGINEQFF,TGCGCCAGCAGCTCTGTGGGACAGAAAATCGGGATCAATGAGCAGTTCTTC
.,.,TRBV20-1,TRBJ2-3,CSAISDTQYF,TGCAGTGCTATCTCAGATACGCAGTATTTT
.,.,TRBV10-1,TRBJ2-7,CASSGGLAYEQYF,TGCGCCAGCAGTGGTGGACTTGCCTACGAGCAGTACTTC
.,.,TRBV27,TRBJ2-7,CASSLGSSNFYEQYF,TGTGCCAGCAGTTTAGGTAGCTCGAACTTCTACGAGCAGTACTTC
.,.,TRBV27,TRBJ2-5,CASSFRLTRLQETQYF,TGTGCCAGCAGTTTCCGACTTACTAGGCTACAAGAGACCCAGTACTTC
TRBD2,once,TRBV27,TRBJ2-5,CASRLAGGLQETQYF,TGTGCCAGTCGACTAGCGGGGGGACTCCAAGAGACCCAGTACTTC
.,once,TRBV10-2,TRBJ2-1,CASTGQGSYNEQFF,TGCGCCAGCACTGGCCAGGGGTCCTACAATGAGCAGTTCTTC
.,.,TRBV7-2,TRBJ1-2,CASSLLAGTGYTF,TGTGCCAGCAGCTTATTAGCCGGGACTGGTTACACCTTC
TRBD2,.,TRBV6-5,TRBJ2-7,CASSYGGREDEQYF,TGTGCCAGCAGTTACGGGGGGAGGGAGGACGAGCAGTACTTC
TRBD1,few,TRBV6-6,TRBJ2-2,CASSPRDRGTGELFF,TGTGCCAGCAGTCCCCGGGACAGGGGAACCGGGGAGCTGTTTTTT
.,.,TRBV18,TRBJ1-2,CASSLNRVYGYTF,TGTGCCAGCTCTCTCAACAGGGTTTATGGCTACACCTTC
.,.,TRBV30,TRBJ1-5,CAWSPGLQPQHF,TGTGCCTGGAGTCCGGGTTTGCAGCCCCAGCATTTT
TRBD2,once,TRBV5-5,TRBJ2-1,CASSLELAGLAPNEQFF,TGTGCCAGCAGCTTGGAATTAGCGGGACTAGCTCCCAATGAGCAGTTCTTC
.,.,TRBV27,TRBJ1-4,CASSFAGNEKLFF,TGTGCCAGCAGTTTCGCGGGTAATGAAAAACTGTTTTTT
TRBD2,.,TRBV2,TRBJ2-7,CASGPLAGDKEQYF,TGTGCCAGCGGACCACTAGCGGGAGACAAAGAGCAGTACTTC
TRBD1,.,TRBV2,TRBJ1-2,CASTTGQRGYGYTF,TGTGCCAGCACCACGGGACAGCGTGGCTATGGCTACACCTTC
TRBD2,.,TRBV5-1,TRBJ2-7,CASSGGTSGASYEQYF,TGCGCCAGCAGCGGAGGGACTAGCGGGGCTTCCTACGAGCAGTACTTC
.,.,TRBV28,TRBJ2-7,CASTPGTGPSYEQYF,TGTGCCAGCACCCCTGGAACAGGTCCGTCCTACGAGCAGTACTTC
.,.,TRBV9,TRBJ1-1,CASSAVTATNTEAFF,TGTGCCAGCAGCGCCGTGACAGCGACGAACACTGAAGCTTTCTTT